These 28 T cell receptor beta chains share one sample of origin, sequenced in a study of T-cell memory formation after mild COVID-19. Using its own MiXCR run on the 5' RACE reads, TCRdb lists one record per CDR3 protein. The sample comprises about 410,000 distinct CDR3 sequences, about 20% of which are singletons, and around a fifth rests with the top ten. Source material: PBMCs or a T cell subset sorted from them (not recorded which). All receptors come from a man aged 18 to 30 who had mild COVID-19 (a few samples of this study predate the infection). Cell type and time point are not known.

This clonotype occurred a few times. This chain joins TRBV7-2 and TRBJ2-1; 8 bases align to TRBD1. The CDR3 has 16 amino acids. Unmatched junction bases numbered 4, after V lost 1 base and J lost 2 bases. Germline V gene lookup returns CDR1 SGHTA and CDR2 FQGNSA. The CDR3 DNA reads TGTGCCAGCAGCTTAGAACGGACAGGGACCTACAATGAGCAGTTCTTC. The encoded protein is CASSLERTGTYNEQFF.

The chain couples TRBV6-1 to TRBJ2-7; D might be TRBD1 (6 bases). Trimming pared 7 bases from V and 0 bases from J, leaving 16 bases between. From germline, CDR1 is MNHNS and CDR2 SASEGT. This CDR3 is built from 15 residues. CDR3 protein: CASTPNAGASYEQYF. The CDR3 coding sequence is TGTGCCAGCACCCCGAATGCAGGGGCCTCCTACGAGCAGTACTTC.

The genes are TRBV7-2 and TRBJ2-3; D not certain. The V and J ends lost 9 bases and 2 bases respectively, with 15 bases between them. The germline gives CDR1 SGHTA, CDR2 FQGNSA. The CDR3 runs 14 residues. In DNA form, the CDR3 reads TGTGCCAGTCATACGTGGGCAAACACAGATACGCAGTATTTT. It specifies CASHTWANTDTQYF.

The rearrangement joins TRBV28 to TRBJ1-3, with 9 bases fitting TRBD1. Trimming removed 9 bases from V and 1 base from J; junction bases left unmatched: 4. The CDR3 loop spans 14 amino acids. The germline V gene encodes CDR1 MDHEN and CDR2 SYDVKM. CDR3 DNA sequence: TGTGCCAGTTACAGGGGGCGATCTGGAAACACCATATATTTT. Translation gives CASYRGRSGNTIYF.

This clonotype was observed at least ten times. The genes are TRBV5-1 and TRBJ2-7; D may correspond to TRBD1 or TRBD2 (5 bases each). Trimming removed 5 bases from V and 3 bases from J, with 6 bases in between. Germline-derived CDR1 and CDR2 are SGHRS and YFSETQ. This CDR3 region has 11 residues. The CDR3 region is CASRGVYEQYF. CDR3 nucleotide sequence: TGCGCCAGCAGGGGGGTCTACGAGCAGTACTTC.

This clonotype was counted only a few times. This CDR3 is CASSRSPSSGNTIYF. The DNA of the CDR3 is TGTGCCAGCAGCCGTAGTCCCAGCTCTGGAAACACCATATATTTT. This chain joins TRBV14 and TRBJ1-3; D gene ambiguous. The CDR3 covers 15 residues. CDR1 is SGHDN and CDR2 is FVKESK in the germline V gene. Trimming removed 4 bases at V and 0 bases at J, with 10 bases between.

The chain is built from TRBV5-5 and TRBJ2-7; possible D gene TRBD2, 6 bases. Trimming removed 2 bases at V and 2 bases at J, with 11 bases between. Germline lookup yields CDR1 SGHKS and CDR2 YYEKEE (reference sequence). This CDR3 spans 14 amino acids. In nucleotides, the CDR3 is TGTGCCAGCAGCTTAAATGGCGGGGCCTACGAGCAGTACGTC. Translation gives CASSLNGGAYEQYV.

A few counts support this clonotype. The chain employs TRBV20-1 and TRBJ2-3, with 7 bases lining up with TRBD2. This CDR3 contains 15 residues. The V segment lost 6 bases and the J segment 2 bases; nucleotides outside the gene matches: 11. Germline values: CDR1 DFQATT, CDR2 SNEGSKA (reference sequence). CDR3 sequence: CSAPAGGGYTDTQYF. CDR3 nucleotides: TGCAGTGCCCCAGCGGGCGGGGGATACACAGATACGCAGTATTTT.

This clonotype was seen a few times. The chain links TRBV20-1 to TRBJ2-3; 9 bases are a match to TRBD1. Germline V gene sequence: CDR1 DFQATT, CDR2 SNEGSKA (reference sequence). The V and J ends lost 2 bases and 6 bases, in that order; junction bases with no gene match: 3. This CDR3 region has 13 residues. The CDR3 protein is CSARRTGADTQYF. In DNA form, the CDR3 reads TGCAGTGCTAGACGGACAGGGGCTGATACGCAGTATTTT.

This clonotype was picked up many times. CDR3 residues: CASSPDRVGQPQHF. For the CDR3, the DNA is TGTGCCAGCAGTCCTGACAGGGTAGGCCAGCCCCAGCATTTT. The chain recombines TRBV27 with TRBJ1-5; 7 nucleotides match TRBD1. This CDR3 region has 14 residues. V trimming: 5 bases; J trimming: 7 bases; junction bases outside the gene matches: 8. In germline, CDR1 is MNHEY, CDR2 SMNVEV (reference sequence).

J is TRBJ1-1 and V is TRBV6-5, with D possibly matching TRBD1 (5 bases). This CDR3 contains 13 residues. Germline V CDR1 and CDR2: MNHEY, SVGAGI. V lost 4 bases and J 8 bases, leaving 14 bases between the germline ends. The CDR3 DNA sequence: TGTGCCAGCAGTTTCCCCGGGACGCGGGAAGCTTTCTTT. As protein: CASSFPGTREAFF.

In DNA, the CDR3 is TGTGCCAGCAGGCCCGCCGGGAGCACTGAAGCTTTCTTT. It codes for CASRPAGSTEAFF. The V and J genes are TRBV12-3 or TRBV12-4 and TRBJ1-1; D gene unclear. The CDR3 length is 13 residues. V was pared by 6 bases and J by 4 bases, with 12 bases between.

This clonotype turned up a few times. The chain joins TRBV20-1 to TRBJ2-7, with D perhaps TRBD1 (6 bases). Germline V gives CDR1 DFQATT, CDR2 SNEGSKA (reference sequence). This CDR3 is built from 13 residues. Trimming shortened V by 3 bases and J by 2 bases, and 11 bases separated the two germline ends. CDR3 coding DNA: TGCAGTGCTAGCCCGACAGGTCCCTACGAGCAGTACGTC. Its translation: CSASPTGPYEQYV.

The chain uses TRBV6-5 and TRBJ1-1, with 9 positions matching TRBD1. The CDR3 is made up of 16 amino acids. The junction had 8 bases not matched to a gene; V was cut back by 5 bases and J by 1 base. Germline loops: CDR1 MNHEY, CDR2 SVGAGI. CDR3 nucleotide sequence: TGTGCCAGCAGTCAAGGGGGACAGGGTTCGAACACTGAAGCTTTCTTT. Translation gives CASSQGGQGSNTEAFF.

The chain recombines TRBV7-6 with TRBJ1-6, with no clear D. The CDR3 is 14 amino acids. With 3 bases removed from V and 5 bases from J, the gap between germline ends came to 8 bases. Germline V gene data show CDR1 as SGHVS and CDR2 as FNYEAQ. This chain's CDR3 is CASSFGVDNSPLHF. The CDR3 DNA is TGTGCCAGCAGCTTCGGGGTAGATAATTCACCCCTCCACTTT.

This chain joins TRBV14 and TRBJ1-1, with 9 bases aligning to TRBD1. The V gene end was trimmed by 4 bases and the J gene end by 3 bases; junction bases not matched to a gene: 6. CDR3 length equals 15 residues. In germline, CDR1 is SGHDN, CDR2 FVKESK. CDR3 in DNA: TGTGCCAGCAGCCTCCTGACAGGGGGTTACACTGAAGCTTTCTTT. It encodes CASSLLTGGYTEAFF.

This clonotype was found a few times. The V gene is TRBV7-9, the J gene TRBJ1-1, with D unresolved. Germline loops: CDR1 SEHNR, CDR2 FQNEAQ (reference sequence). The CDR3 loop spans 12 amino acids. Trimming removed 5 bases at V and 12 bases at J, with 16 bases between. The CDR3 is CASSREELGTFF. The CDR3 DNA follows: TGTGCCAGCAGCCGAGAGGAACTGGGGACTTTCTTT.

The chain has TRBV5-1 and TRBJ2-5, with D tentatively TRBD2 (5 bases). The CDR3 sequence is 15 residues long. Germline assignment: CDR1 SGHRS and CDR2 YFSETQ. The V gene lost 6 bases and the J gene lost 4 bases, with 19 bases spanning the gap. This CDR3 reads CASTRRGGGGETQYF. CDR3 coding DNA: TGCGCCAGCACAAGGAGAGGTGGAGGAGGAGAGACCCAGTACTTC.

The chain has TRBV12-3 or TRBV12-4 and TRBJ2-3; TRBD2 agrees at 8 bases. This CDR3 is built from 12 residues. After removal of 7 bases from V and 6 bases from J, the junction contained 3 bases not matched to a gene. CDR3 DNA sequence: TGTGCCAGCAAGCGGGGGTCGGATACGCAGTATTTT. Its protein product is CASKRGSDTQYF.

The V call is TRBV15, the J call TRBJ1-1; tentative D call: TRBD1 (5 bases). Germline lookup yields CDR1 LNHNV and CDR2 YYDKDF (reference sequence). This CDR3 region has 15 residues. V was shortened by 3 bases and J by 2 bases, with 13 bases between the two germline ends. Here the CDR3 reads CATSSSRDGNTEAFF. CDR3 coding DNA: TGTGCCACCAGCAGCTCCAGGGACGGCAACACTGAAGCTTTCTTT.

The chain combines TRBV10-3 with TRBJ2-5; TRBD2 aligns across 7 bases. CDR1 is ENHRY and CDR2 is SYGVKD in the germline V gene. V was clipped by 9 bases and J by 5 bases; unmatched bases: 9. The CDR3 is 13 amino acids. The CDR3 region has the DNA TGTGCCATGGGCGGGGGAACGAGTGAGACCCAGTACTTC. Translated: CAMGGGTSETQYF.

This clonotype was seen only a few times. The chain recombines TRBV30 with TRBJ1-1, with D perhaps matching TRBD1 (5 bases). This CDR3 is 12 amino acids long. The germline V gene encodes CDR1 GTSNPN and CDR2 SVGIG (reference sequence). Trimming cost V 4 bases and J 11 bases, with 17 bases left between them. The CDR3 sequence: CAWNGAGGSAFF. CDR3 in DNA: TGTGCCTGGAACGGGGCCGGGGGGAGTGCTTTCTTT.

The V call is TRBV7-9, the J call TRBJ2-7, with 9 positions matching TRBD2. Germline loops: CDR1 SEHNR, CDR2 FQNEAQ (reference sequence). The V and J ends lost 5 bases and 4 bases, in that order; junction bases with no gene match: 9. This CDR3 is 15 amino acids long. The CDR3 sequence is CASSHPSGDPYEQYF. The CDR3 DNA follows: TGTGCCAGCAGCCACCCTAGCGGGGACCCTTACGAGCAGTACTTC. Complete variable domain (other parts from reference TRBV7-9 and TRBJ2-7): DTGVSQNPRHKITKRGQNVTFRCDPISEHNRLYWYRQTLGQGPEFLTYFQNEAQLEKSRLLSDRFSAERPKGSFSTLEIQRTEQGDSAMYLCASSHPSGDPYEQYFGPGTRLTVT.

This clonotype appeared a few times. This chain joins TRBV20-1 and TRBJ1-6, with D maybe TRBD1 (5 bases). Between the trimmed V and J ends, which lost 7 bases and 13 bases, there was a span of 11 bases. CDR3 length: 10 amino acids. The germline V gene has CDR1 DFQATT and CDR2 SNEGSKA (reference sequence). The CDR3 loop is CSVGGFPLHF. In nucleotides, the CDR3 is TGCAGTGTCGGGGGGTTCCCCCTCCACTTT.

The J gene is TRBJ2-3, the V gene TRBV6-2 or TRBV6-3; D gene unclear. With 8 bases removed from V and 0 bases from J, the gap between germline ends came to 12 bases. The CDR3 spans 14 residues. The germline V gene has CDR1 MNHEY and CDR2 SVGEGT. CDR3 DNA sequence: TGTGCCAGCGAAGACCCGCTTAGCACAGATACGCAGTATTTT. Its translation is CASEDPLSTDTQYF.

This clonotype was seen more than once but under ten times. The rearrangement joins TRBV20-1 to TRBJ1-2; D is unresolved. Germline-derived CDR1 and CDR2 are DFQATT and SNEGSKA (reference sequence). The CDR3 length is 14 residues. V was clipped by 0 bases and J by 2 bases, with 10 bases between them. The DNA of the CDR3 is TGCAGTGCTAGAGATCGGCCGGCGAACTATGGCTACACCTTC. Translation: CSARDRPANYGYTF.

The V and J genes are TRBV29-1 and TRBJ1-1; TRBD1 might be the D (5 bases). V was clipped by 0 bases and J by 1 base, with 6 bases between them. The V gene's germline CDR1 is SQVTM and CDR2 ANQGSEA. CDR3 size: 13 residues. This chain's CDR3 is CSVEEQENTEAFF. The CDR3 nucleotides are TGCAGCGTTGAAGAACAGGAGAACACTGAAGCTTTCTTT.

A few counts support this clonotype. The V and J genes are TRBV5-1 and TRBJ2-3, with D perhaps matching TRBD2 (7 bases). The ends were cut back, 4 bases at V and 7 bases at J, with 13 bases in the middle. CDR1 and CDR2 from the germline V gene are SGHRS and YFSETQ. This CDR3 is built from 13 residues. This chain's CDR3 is CASSAGGQHTQYF. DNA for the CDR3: TGCGCCAGCAGCGCCGGGGGGCAACATACGCAGTATTTT.